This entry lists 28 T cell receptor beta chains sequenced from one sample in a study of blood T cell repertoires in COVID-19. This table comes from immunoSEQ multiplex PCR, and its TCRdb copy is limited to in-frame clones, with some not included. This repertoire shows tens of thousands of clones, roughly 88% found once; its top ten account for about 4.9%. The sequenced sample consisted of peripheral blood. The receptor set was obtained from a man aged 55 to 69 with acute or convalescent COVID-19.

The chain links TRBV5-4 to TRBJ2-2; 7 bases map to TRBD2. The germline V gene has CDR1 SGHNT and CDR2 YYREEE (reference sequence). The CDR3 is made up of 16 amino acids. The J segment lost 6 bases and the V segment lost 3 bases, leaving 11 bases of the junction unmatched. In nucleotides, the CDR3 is TGTGCCAGCAGCTCCCCGACTAGCATGGGCGCCGGGGAGCTGTTTTTT. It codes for CASSSPTSMGAGELFF.

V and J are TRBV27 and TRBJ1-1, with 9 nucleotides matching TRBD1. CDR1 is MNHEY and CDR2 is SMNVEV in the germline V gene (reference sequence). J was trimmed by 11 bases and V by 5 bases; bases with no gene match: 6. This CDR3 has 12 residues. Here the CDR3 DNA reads TGTGCCAGCAGTCAAGGGACAGGGATTGCTTTCTTT. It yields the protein CASSQGTGIAFF.

The CDR3 reads CASYPGLARSHYNEQFF. CDR3 DNA sequence: TGCGCCAGCTATCCGGGACTAGCGAGGAGCCACTACAATGAGCAGTTCTTC. V usage is TRBV4-1 and J usage is TRBJ2-1; 10 bases are shared with TRBD2. The CDR3 extends over 17 amino acids. V was pared by 8 bases and J by 3 bases, with 13 bases of the junction left unmatched. CDR1 is MGHRA and CDR2 is YSYEKL in the germline V gene.

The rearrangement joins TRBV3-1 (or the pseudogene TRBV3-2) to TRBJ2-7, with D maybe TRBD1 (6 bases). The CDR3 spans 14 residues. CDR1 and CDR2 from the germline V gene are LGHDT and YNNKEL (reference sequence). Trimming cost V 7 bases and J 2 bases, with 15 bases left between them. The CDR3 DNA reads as TGTGCCAGCAAAGATACTGCAGGGGCCTACGAGCAGTACTTC. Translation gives CASKDTAGAYEQYF.

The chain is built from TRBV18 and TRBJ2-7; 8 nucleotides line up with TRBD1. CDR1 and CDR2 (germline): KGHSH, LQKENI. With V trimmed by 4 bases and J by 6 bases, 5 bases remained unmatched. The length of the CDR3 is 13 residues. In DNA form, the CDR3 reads TGTGCCAGCTCACGGGACAGGTTACCCGAGCAGTACTTC. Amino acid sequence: CASSRDRLPEQYF.

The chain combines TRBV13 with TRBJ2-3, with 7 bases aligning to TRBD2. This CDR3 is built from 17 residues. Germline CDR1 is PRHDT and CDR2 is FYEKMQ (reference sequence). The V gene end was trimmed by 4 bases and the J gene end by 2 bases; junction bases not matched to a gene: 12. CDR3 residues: CASSSMGGAAFTDTQYF. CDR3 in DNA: TGTGCCAGCAGCTCCATGGGAGGGGCCGCATTCACAGATACGCAGTATTTT.

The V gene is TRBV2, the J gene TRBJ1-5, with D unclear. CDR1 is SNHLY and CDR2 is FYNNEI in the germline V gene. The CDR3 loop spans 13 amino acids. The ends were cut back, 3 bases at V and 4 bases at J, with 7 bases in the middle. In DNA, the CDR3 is TGTGCCAGCAGTGATATATTAAATCAGCCCCAGCATTTT. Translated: CASSDILNQPQHF.

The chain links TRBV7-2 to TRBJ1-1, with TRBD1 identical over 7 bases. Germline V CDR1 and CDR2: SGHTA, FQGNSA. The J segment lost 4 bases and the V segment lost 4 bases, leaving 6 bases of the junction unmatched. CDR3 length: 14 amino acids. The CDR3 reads CASSSRQGFTEAFF. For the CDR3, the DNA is TGTGCCAGCAGCTCCCGACAGGGTTTCACTGAAGCTTTCTTT.

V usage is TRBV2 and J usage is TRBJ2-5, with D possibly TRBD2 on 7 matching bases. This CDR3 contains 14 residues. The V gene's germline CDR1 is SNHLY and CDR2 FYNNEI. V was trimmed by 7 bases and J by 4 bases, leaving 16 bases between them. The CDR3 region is CASMEREGGETQYF. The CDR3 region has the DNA TGTGCCAGCATGGAGCGGGAAGGGGGAGAGACCCAGTACTTC.

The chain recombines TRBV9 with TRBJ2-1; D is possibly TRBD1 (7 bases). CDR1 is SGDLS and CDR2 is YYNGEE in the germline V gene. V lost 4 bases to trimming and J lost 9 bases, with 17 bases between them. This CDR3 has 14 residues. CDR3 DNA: TGTGCCAGCAGCCTCGAGACAGGGCGGGGTGAGCAGTTCTTC. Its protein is CASSLETGRGEQFF.

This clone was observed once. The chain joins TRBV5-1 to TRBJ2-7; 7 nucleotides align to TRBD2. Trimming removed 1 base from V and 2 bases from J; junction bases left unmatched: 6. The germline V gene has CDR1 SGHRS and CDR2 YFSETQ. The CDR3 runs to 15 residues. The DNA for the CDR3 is TGCGCCAGCAGCTTGTCGGCTAGCGGACCCTACGAGCAGTACTTC. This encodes CASSLSASGPYEQYF.

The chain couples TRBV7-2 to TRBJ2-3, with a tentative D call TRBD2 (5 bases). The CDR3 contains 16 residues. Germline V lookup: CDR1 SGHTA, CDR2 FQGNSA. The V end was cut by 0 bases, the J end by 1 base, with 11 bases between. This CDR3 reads CASSLAASLRTDTQYF. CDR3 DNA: TGTGCCAGCAGCTTAGCGGCTAGCCTCCGCACAGATACGCAGTATTTT.

The CDR3 DNA sequence: TGTGCCAGCAGCAAAAAATGGACAGGGTCGGAATATGGCTACACCTTC. This gives the protein CASSKKWTGSEYGYTF. The V call is TRBV2, the J call TRBJ1-2, with 8 bases aligning to TRBD1. Germline CDR1 is SNHLY and CDR2 is FYNNEI. V gave up 6 bases and J gave up 5 bases; unmatched junction bases: 14. This CDR3 has 16 residues. Full variable domain (missing parts from reference TRBV2 and TRBJ1-2): EPEVTQTPSHQVTQMGQEVILRCVPISNHLYFYWYRQILGQKVEFLVSFYNNEISEKSEIFDDQFSVERPDGSNFTLKIRSTKLEDSAMYFCASSKKWTGSEYGYTFGSGTRLTVV.

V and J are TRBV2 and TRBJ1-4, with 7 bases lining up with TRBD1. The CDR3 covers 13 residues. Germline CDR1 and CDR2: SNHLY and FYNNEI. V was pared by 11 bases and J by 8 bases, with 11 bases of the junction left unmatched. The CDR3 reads CAHTRGFGEKLFF. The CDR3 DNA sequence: TGTGCCCATACCAGGGGGTTTGGAGAAAAACTGTTTTTT.

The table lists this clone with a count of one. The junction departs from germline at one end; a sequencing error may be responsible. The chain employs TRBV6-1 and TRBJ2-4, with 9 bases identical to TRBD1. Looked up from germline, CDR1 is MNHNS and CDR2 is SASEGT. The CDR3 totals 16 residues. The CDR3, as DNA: TGTGCCAGCAGTGAAGGTCCGGGGGACAGGGACTTATTTCACGGGTTC. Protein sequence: CASSEGPGDRDLFHGF.

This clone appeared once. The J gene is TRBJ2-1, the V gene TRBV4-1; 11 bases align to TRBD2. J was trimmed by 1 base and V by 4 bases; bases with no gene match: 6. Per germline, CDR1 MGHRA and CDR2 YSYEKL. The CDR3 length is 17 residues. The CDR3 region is CASSRAGLAVSYNEQFF. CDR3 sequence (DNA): TGCGCCAGCAGCCGCGCGGGACTAGCGGTTTCCTACAATGAGCAGTTCTTC.

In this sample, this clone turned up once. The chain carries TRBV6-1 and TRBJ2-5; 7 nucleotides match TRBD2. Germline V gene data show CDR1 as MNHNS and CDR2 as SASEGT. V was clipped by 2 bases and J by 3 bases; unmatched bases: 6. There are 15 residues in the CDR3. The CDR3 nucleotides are TGTGCCAGCAGTGAATTTCTAGCGGCGGAAGAGACCCAGTACTTC. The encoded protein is CASSEFLAAEETQYF.

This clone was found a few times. CDR3 bases: TGTGCCAGCATCCTAGCCCCTAGCGGGCGAAGCAATGAGCAGTTCTTC. Protein product: CASILAPSGRSNEQFF. The rearrangement uses TRBV11-3 and TRBJ2-1; 8 nucleotides agree with TRBD2. Germline trimming cut 7 bases from V and 6 bases from J; bases unmatched to any gene: 14. This CDR3 region has 16 residues. Germline V gene data show CDR1 as SGHNT and CDR2 as YENEEA.

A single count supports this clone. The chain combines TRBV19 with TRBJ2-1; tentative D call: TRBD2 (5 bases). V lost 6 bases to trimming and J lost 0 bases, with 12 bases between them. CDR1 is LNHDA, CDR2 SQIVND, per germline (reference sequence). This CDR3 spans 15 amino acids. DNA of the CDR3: TGTGCCAGTAGGAGGGAGCTTGGCTCCTACAATGAGCAGTTCTTC. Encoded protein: CASRRELGSYNEQFF. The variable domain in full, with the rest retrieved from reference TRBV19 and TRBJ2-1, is DGGITQSPKYLFRKEGQNVTLSCEQNLNHDAMYWYRQDPGQGLRLIYYSQIVNDFQKGDIAEGYSVSREKKESFPLTVTSAQKNPTAFYLCASRRELGSYNEQFFGPGTRLTVL.

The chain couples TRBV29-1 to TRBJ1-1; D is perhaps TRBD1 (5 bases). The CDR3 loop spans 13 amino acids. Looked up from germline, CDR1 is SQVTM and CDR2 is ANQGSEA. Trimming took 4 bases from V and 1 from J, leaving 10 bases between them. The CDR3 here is CSVVGQGNTEAFF. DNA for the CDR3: TGCAGCGTTGTGGGGCAGGGGAACACTGAAGCTTTCTTT.

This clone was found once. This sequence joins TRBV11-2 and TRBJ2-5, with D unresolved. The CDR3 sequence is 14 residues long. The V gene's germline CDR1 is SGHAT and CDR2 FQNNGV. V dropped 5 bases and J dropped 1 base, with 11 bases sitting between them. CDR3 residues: CASSLRPSQETQYF. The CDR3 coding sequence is TGTGCCAGCAGCCTTCGACCTAGCCAAGAGACCCAGTACTTC.

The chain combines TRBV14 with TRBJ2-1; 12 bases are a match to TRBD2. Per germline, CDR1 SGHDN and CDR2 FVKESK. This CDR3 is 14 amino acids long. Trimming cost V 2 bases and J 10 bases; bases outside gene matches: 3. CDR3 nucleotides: TGTGCCAGCAGCCAACCTAGCGGGAGGGTAGAGCAGTTCTTC. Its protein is CASSQPSGRVEQFF.

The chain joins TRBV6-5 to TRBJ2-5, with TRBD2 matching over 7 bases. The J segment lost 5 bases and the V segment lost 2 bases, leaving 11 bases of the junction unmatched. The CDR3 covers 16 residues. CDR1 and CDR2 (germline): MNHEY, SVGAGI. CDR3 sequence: CASSYGSGRALETQYF. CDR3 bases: TGTGCCAGCAGTTACGGGTCTGGGAGGGCCTTGGAGACCCAGTACTTC.

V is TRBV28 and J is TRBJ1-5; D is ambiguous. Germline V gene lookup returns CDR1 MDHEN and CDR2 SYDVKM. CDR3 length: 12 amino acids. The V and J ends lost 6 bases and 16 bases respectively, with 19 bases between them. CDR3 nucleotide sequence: TGTGCCAGCAGCTTTCATGCCGGGAGGAGACATTTT. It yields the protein CASSFHAGRRHF.

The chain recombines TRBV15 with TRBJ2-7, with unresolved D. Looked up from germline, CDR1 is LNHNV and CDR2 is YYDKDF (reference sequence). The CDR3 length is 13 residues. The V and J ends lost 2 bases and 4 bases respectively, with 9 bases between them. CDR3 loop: CATSRTTRYEQYF. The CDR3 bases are TGTGCCACCAGCAGAACGACAAGGTACGAGCAGTACTTC.

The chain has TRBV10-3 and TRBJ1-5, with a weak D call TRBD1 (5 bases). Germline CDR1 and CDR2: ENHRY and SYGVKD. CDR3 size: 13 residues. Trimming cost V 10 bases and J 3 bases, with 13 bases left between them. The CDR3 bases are TGTGCCAGCGGCGGGGGGACCAATCAGCCCCAGCATTTT. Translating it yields CASGGGTNQPQHF.

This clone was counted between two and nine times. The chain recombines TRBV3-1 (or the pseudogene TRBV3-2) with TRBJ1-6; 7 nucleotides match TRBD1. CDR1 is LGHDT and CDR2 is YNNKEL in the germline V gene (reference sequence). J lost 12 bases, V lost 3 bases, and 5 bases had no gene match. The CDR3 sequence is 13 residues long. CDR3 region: CASSHGTARPLHF. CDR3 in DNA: TGTGCCAGCAGCCACGGGACAGCTCGACCCCTCCACTTT.

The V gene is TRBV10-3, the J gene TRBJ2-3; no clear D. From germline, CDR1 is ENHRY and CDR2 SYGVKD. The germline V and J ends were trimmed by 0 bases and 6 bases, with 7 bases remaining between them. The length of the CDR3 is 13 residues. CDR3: CAISESRWDTQYF. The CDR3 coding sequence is TGTGCCATCAGTGAGTCGAGGTGGGATACGCAGTATTTT.